The clone carrying this T cell receptor beta chain was observed at least ten times. Antigen specificity is unknown. Trimming at V came to 5 bases and at J to 8 bases, leaving 11 bases not matched to a gene. This CDR3 region has 15 residues. The germline V gene has CDR1 SGHAT and CDR2 FQNNGV. TCRdb re-called the 5' RACE reads through MiXCR, storing one row per CDR3 protein. Of about 69,000 distinct CDR3 sequences listed, almost 4% are singletons. These data are taken from a study of neurological immune-mediated disorders. On the study more broadly: There were 34 multiple sclerosis patients; around 31 were relapsing-remitting and 3 were secondary progressive.

Study-wide findings and caveats: CDR3 amino acid sequences of expanded clones were not shared across subjects, a result suggesting private repertoires in all groups.

The rearrangement links TRBV11-2 to TRBJ2-1; 8 positions agree with TRBD1. Sequencing was done on a sample of PBMCs. This TCR came from a man under 40 with multiple sclerosis. The CDR3 region is CASSPQGAGLDEQFF. CDR3 bases: TGTGCCAGCAGCCCCCAGGGGGCAGGGCTCGATGAGCAGTTCTTC.